The 8 T cell receptor beta chains presented below share a single source sample, sequenced in a study of cytomegalovirus exposure and HLA in healthy donors (dated by TCRdb to about 2017). The library was made by the immunoSEQ multiplex PCR assay. The multiplex PCR relied on a mix of 60 forward primers for TCR Vbeta segments and 13 reverse primers for TCR Jbeta segments. Imported from immuneACCESS, the table was reduced by TCRdb to in-frame sequences with V and J called. These copies leave out some clones; in studies compared against another copy, an unresolved V gene accounts for under half, and the cause of the remainder is not known. The sample table contains about 110,000 clones; only one count was recorded for around three quarters of them. The ten biggest clones cover approximately 0.8% of the sample. Sequencing used PBMCs. The receptors shown here come from a boy younger than 18 in good health and CMV-seronegative.

The V and J genes are TRBV19 and TRBJ2-6, with D perhaps TRBD1 (5 bases). V shed 3 bases and J shed 4 bases, with 13 bases lying between them. CDR3 length equals 16 residues. In germline, CDR1 is LNHDA, CDR2 SQIVND (reference sequence). Here the CDR3 DNA reads TGTGCCAGTAGTATCGCCGGGTCAGGGGGGGCCAACGTCCTGACTTTC. It is translated as CASSIAGSGGANVLTF. The full variable domain, its missing parts supplied by reference TRBV19 and TRBJ2-6, is DGGITQSPKYLFRKEGQNVTLSCEQNLNHDAMYWYRQDPGQGLRLIYYSQIVNDFQKGDIAEGYSVSREKKESFPLTVTSAQKNPTAFYLCASSIAGSGGANVLTFGAGSRLTVL.

This clone occurred once. J is TRBJ1-1 and V is TRBV6-5; the D gene is possibly TRBD1 (6 bases). The V end was cut by 6 bases, the J end by 5 bases, with 10 bases between. Germline assignment: CDR1 MNHEY and CDR2 SVGAGI. The length of the CDR3 is 12 residues. The CDR3 reads CASRQGQTEAFF. The CDR3 nucleotides read TGTGCCAGCAGACAGGGTCAGACTGAAGCTTTCTTT.

The gene calls are TRBV2 and TRBJ2-2; 7 bases are a match to TRBD1. CDR3 length: 15 amino acids. V gave up 3 bases and J gave up 4 bases; unmatched junction bases: 5. CDR1 and CDR2 (germline): SNHLY, FYNNEI. The CDR3 protein is CASSESPGGTGELFF. CDR3 DNA: TGTGCCAGCAGTGAGTCGCCAGGGGGCACCGGGGAGCTGTTTTTT.

This chain links TRBV6-5 with TRBJ1-2; a weak D match, TRBD1 (5 bases). The CDR3 is made up of 14 amino acids. The germline CDR1 and CDR2 sequences are MNHEY and SVGAGI. The V and J ends lost 5 bases and 4 bases respectively, with 14 bases between them. The CDR3 loop reads CASSQDRTLYGYTF. The CDR3 DNA reads TGTGCCAGCAGTCAAGACAGAACCCTCTATGGCTACACCTTC.

The chain has TRBV7-9 and TRBJ1-5, with TRBD1 identical over 7 bases. V was clipped by 4 bases and J by 3 bases; unmatched bases: 6. The CDR3 spans 15 residues. Germline loops: CDR1 SEHNR, CDR2 FQNEAQ (reference sequence). CDR3 sequence: CASSSEGQYNQPQHF. The CDR3 DNA reads as TGTGCCAGCAGCTCCGAGGGACAGTACAATCAGCCCCAGCATTTT.

The V gene is TRBV6-6, the J gene TRBJ2-7, with no clear D. Trimming shortened V by 2 bases and J by 2 bases, and 7 bases separated the two germline ends. The germline gives CDR1 MNHNY, CDR2 SVGAGI (reference sequence). CDR3 length equals 13 residues. The CDR3 here is CASSYGQTYEQYF. CDR3 bases: TGTGCCAGCAGTTACGGGCAGACCTACGAGCAGTACTTC.

The V and J genes are TRBV7-2 and TRBJ2-5, with 8 bases identical to TRBD2. V lost 5 bases and J lost 2; bases outside the gene matches: 4. Germline-derived CDR1 and CDR2 are SGHTA and FQGNSA. This CDR3 is 14 amino acids long. CDR3 residues: CASSPAGAQETQYF. CDR3 bases: TGTGCCAGCAGCCCAGCGGGGGCGCAAGAGACCCAGTACTTC. Using reference TRBV7-2 and TRBJ2-5 for the parts outside the CDR3, the full variable domain is GAGVSQSPSNKVTEKGKDVELRCDPISGHTALYWYRQSLGQGLEFLIYFQGNSAPDKSGLPSDRFSAERTGGSVSTLTIQRTQQEDSAVYLCASSPAGAQETQYFGPGTRLLVL.

The chain employs TRBV7-3 and TRBJ1-3; D is unresolved. Germline CDR1 is SGHTA and CDR2 is FQGTGA. This CDR3 has 15 amino acids. The V gene lost 5 bases and the J gene lost 4 bases, with 15 bases spanning the gap. The CDR3 coding sequence is TGTGCCAGCAGCCTCAAAGCGGGTCCGGGAAACACCATATATTTT. This encodes CASSLKAGPGNTIYF.